This T cell receptor beta chain was documented in a study of identical twins. TCRdb reanalysed the 5' RACE reads using MiXCR and keeps one entry per CDR3 protein. The sample shows fewer than 500,000 distinct CDR3 sequences, 13% to 15% of them seen only once. This clonotype was counted at least ten times. The ends were cut back, 4 bases at V and 1 base at J, with 10 bases in the middle. Germline V lookup: CDR1 SGHVS, CDR2 FQNEAQ. The CDR3 has 14 amino acids. These data were also filed under a second study, of yellow fever vaccine responses in identical twins.

The chain has TRBV7-8 and TRBJ2-5, with TRBD1 as a possible D gene (6 bases). The TCR comes from a woman aged 18-29 years in good health. The specimen was CD4+ T cells sorted from blood. This CDR3 is CASSSGTPQETQYF. The DNA for the CDR3 is TGTGCCAGCAGCTCCGGGACACCCCAAGAGACCCAGTACTTC.